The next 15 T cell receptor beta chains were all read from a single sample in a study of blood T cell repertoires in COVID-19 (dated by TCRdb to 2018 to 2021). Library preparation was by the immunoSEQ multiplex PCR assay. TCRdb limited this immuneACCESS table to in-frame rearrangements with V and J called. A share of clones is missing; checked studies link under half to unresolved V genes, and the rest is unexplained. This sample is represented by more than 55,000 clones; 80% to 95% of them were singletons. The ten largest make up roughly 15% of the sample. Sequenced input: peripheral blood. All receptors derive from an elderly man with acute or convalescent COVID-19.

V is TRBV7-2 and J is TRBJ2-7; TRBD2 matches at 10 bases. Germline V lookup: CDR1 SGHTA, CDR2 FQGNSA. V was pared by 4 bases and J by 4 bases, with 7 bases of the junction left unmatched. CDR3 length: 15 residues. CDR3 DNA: TGTGCCAGCAGCTCTAGCGGGGGTGTCTCGTACGAGCAGTACTTC. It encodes CASSSSGGVSYEQYF.

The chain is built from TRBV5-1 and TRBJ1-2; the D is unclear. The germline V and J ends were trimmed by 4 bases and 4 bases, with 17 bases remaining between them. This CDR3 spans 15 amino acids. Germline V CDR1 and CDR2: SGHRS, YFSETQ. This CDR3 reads CASSQRSIPAYGYTF. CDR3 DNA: TGCGCCAGCAGCCAGCGATCCATCCCCGCCTATGGCTACACCTTC.

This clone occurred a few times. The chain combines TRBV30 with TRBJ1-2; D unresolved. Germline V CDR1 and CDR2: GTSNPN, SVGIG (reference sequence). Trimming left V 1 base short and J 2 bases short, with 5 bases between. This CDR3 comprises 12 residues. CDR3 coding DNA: TGTGCCTGGAGTGCCACAAACTATGGCTACACCTTC. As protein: CAWSATNYGYTF.

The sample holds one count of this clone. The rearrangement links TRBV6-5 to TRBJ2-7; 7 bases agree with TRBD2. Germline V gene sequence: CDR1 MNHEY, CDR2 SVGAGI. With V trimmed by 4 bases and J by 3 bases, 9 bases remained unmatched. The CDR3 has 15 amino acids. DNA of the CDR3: TGTGCCAGCAGTTTGCGGTCGGGGGGAGGCTACGAGCAGTACTTC. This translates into CASSLRSGGGYEQYF.

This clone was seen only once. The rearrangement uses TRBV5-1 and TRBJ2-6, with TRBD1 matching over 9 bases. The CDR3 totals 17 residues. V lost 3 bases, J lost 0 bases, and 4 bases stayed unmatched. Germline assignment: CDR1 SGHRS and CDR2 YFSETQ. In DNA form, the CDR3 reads TGCGCCAGCAGCTGGGACAGGGAGAACTCTGGGGCCAACGTCCTGACTTTC. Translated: CASSWDRENSGANVLTF.

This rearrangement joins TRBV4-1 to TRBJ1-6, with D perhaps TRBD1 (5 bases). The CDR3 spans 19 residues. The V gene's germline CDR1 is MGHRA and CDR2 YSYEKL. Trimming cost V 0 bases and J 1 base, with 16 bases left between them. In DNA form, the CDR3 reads TGCGCCAGCAGCCAAGATGACAGTTTCGGTCGATCCTATAATTCACCCCTCCACTTT. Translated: CASSQDDSFGRSYNSPLHF.

CDR3 nucleotide sequence: TGTGCCAGCAGCCACGGGGGGGTTAATAGGGCAGATACGCAGTATTTT. Protein: CASSHGGVNRADTQYF. The rearrangement joins TRBV5-4 to TRBJ2-3; TRBD2 aligns across 8 bases. J was trimmed by 4 bases and V by 4 bases; bases with no gene match: 11. CDR1 and CDR2 (germline): SGHNT, YYREEE (reference sequence). The CDR3 runs 16 residues.

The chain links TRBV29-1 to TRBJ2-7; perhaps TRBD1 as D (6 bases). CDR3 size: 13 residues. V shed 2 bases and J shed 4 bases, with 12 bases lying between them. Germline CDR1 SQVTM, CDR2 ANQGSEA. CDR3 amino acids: CSVESAQGYEQYF. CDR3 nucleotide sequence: TGCAGCGTTGAATCTGCACAGGGTTACGAGCAGTACTTC.

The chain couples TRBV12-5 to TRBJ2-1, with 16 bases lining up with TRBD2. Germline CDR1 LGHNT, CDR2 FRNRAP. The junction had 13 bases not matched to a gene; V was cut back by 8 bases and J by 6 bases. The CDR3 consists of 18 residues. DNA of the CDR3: TGTGCTAGTTTTCCGATGCCGGGACTAGCGGGGGGGTCCAATGAGCAGTTCTTC. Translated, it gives CASFPMPGLAGGSNEQFF.

The CDR3 reads CASLGLAGALQYF. CDR3 DNA sequence: TGTGCCAGCCTGGGACTAGCGGGGGCACTGCAGTACTTC. The chain uses TRBV2 and TRBJ2-5; 14 nucleotides agree with TRBD2. The V gene's germline CDR1 is SNHLY and CDR2 FYNNEI. V lost 8 bases and J lost 11; bases outside the gene matches: 7. CDR3 length equals 13 residues.

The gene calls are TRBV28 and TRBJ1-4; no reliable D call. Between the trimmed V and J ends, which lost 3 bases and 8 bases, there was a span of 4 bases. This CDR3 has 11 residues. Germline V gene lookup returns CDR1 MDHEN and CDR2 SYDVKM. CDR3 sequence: CASSFQEKLFF. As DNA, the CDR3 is TGTGCCAGCAGTTTTCAGGAAAAACTGTTTTTT.

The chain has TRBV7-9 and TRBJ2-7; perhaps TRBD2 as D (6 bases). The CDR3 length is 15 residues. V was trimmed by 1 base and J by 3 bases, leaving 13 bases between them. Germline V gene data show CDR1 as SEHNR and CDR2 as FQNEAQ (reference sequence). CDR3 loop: CASSLVRGADYEQYF. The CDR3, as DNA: TGTGCCAGCAGCTTAGTTCGCGGGGCGGACTACGAGCAGTACTTC. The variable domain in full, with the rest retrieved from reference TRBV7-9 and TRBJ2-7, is DTGVSQNPRHKITKRGQNVTFRCDPISEHNRLYWYRQTLGQGPEFLTYFQNEAQLEKSRLLSDRFSAERPKGSFSTLEIQRTEQGDSAMYLCASSLVRGADYEQYFGPGTRLTVT.

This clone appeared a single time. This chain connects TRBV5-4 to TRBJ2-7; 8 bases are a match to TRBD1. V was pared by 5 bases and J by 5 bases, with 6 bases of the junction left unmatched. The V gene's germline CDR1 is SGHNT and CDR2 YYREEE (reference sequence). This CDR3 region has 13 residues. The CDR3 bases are TGTGCCAGCAGAACGGCGACAGGGGACGAGCAGTACTTC. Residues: CASRTATGDEQYF.

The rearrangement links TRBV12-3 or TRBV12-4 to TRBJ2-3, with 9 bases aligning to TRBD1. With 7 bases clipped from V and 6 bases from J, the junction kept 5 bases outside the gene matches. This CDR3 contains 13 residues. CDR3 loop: CASILQGADTQYF. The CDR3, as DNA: TGTGCCAGCATCCTACAGGGGGCGGATACGCAGTATTTT.

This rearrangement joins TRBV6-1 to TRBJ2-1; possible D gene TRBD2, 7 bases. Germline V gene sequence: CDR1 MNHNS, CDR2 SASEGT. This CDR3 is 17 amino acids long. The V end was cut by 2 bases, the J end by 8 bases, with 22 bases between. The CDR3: CASSELAGALNGYEQFF. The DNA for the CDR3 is TGTGCCAGCAGTGAATTGGCGGGGGCCTTGAATGGGTATGAGCAGTTCTTC.